The rows below give T cell receptor beta chains drawn from one sample of a study of cytomegalovirus exposure and HLA in healthy donors. Clones were read by immunoSEQ multiplex PCR, and TCRdb kept only the in-frame ones, dropping some. The sample records some 150,000 clones, over 75% being singletons. Sequenced input: PBMCs. The receptors were sampled from a male donor in good health and CMV-seronegative. Each CDR3 is given with its conserved first and last residue. The D gene is left open where the match is weak. Clone size is shown for a subset of rows, as once, few, many or a class of expanded clone.

j_gene: TRBJ2-2
v_gene: TRBV4-3
abundance: -
d_gene: -
CDR3nt: TGCGCCAGCAGCCGAGAAGCGGGCCCTACCACCGGGGAGCTGTTTTTT
CDR3aa: CASSREAGPTTGELFF

j_gene: TRBJ2-7
v_gene: TRBV5-1
abundance: -
d_gene: -
CDR3nt: TGCGCCAGCAGCCCGGAGGGCGGCTACGAGCAGTACTTC
CDR3aa: CASSPEGGYEQYF

j_gene: TRBJ1-2
v_gene: TRBV15
abundance: -
d_gene: -
CDR3nt: TGTGCCACCAGCAGAGGCTCGGGCAGGGTTTATGGCTACACCTTC
CDR3aa: CATSRGSGRVYGYTF

j_gene: TRBJ1-1
v_gene: TRBV4-3
abundance: -
d_gene: -
CDR3nt: TGCGCCAGCAGCCTAGGGGGGGGCGCGAGCACTGAAGCTTTCTTT
CDR3aa: CASSLGGGASTEAFF

j_gene: TRBJ1-2
v_gene: TRBV7-2
abundance: -
d_gene: TRBD1
CDR3nt: TGTGCCAGCAGTCCCAGGGGGCAAATCTATGGCTACACCTTC
CDR3aa: CASSPRGQIYGYTF

j_gene: TRBJ2-3
v_gene: TRBV2
abundance: -
d_gene: TRBD2
CDR3nt: TGTGCCAGCAGAGGGTGGGCGGGAGGGATGGATACGCAGTATTTT
CDR3aa: CASRGWAGGMDTQYF

j_gene: TRBJ1-2
v_gene: TRBV30
abundance: -
d_gene: TRBD1
CDR3nt: TGTGCCTGGGACGGACAGGGGGCGAACTATGGCTACACCTTC
CDR3aa: CAWDGQGANYGYTF

j_gene: TRBJ1-2
v_gene: TRBV21-1
abundance: few
d_gene: -
CDR3nt: TGTGCCAGCAGCAAAGGAGGGGTTGGGACAGGGCGGACTAACTATGGCTACACCTTC
CDR3aa: CASSKGGVGTGRTNYGYTF

j_gene: TRBJ2-7
v_gene: TRBV18
abundance: -
d_gene: TRBD2
CDR3nt: TGTGCCAGCTCACCCCTCGGGACTAGCCAGTACGAGCAGTACTTC
CDR3aa: CASSPLGTSQYEQYF

j_gene: TRBJ2-1
v_gene: TRBV2
abundance: -
d_gene: -
CDR3nt: TGTGCCAGTTCTAGGAAGTGGGACAATGAGCAGTTCTTC
CDR3aa: CASSRKWDNEQFF

j_gene: TRBJ1-5
v_gene: TRBV7-8
abundance: -
d_gene: -
CDR3nt: TGTGCCAGCAGCTCAGACGGCAGGGTTGAACAGCCCCAGCATTTT
CDR3aa: CASSSDGRVEQPQHF

j_gene: TRBJ2-3
v_gene: TRBV5-5
abundance: -
d_gene: TRBD2
CDR3nt: TGTGCCAGCAGCCCCTTGACTAGCGGGGGAGACACAGATACGCAGTATTTT
CDR3aa: CASSPLTSGGDTDTQYF

j_gene: TRBJ2-7
v_gene: TRBV2
abundance: few
d_gene: -
CDR3nt: TGTGCCAGCAGTGAACCCTTATACGAGCAGTACTTC
CDR3aa: CASSEPLYEQYF

j_gene: TRBJ1-3
v_gene: TRBV7-9
abundance: -
d_gene: -
CDR3nt: TGTTCCGGACGCGGGGGTAGTGGAAACACCATATATTTT
CDR3aa: CSGRGGSGNTIYF

j_gene: TRBJ1-1
v_gene: TRBV4-3
abundance: -
d_gene: TRBD1
CDR3nt: TGCGCCAGCAGCCAGGTGGACAGGGACAACACTGAAGCTTTCTTT
CDR3aa: CASSQVDRDNTEAFF

j_gene: TRBJ2-3
v_gene: TRBV27
abundance: -
d_gene: TRBD2
CDR3nt: TGTGCTAGCAGTTTAATCCCACCGGCGGGAGGGGCCGTCGATACGCAGTATTTT
CDR3aa: CASSLIPPAGGAVDTQYF

j_gene: TRBJ2-1
v_gene: TRBV5-1
abundance: few
d_gene: TRBD2
CDR3nt: TGCGCCAGCAGCCCGAGGTCTAGCGGGGGATCCTACAATGAGCAGTTCTTC
CDR3aa: CASSPRSSGGSYNEQFF

j_gene: TRBJ2-3
v_gene: TRBV11-2
abundance: -
d_gene: TRBD2
CDR3nt: TGTGCCAGCAGCTTCACTAGCGGGGGGGCCCGAACAGATACGCAGTATTTT
CDR3aa: CASSFTSGGARTDTQYF

j_gene: TRBJ1-4
v_gene: TRBV7-2
abundance: few
d_gene: TRBD1
CDR3nt: TGTGCCAGCAGCCCTCGATGGGACAGCGATGAAAAACTGTTTTTT
CDR3aa: CASSPRWDSDEKLFF

j_gene: TRBJ2-1
v_gene: TRBV9
abundance: -
d_gene: TRBD1
CDR3nt: TGTGCCAGCAACAGCGGACAGGTACACAATGAGCAGTTCTTC
CDR3aa: CASNSGQVHNEQFF

j_gene: TRBJ2-3
v_gene: TRBV7-3
abundance: -
d_gene: -
CDR3nt: TGTGCCAGCAGCTCCACCCCGGGGAGCACAGATACGCAGTATTTT
CDR3aa: CASSSTPGSTDTQYF

j_gene: TRBJ2-1
v_gene: TRBV6-6
abundance: -
d_gene: TRBD1
CDR3nt: TGTGCCAGCAGTTCGGGACAGGGGAGGAATGAGCAGTTCTTC
CDR3aa: CASSSGQGRNEQFF

j_gene: TRBJ1-3
v_gene: TRBV9
abundance: -
d_gene: -
CDR3nt: TGTGCCAGCAGCGTCAGGGGAGCTGGAAACACCATATATTTT
CDR3aa: CASSVRGAGNTIYF

j_gene: TRBJ1-5
v_gene: TRBV7-9
abundance: -
d_gene: -
CDR3nt: TGTGCCAGCAGCTCGTGGGGGGATCAGCCCCAGCATTTT
CDR3aa: CASSSWGDQPQHF